This TCR beta chain was retrieved from a study of T cell responses to AZD1222 COVID-19 vaccine. General observations from the study: Nearly half of spike-specific TCRs reportedly target variant regions that are unmutated in the B.1.351 and B.1.1.7 variants. Baseline seropositivity characterized only six AZD1222 recipients. Compared with day 0, the breadth and depth of the Spike-specific TCR repertoire rose significantly after two doses of AZD1222.

V was clipped by 4 bases and J by 7 bases, with 8 bases between them. This CDR3 region has 13 residues. Germline CDR1 SEHNR, CDR2 FQNEAQ (reference sequence). As regards this clone: Antigen specificity is unknown.

Sequencing was performed with immunoSEQ multiplex PCR; in TCRdb, only in-frame clones are kept and a portion is missing. The listing contains 150,000 or so clones. The chain couples TRBV7-9 to TRBJ1-6; D is unclear. The sequenced sample was peripheral blood. The TCR was taken from an adult in good health. The CDR3 here is CASSSVRNSPLHF. The CDR3 coding sequence is TGTGCCAGCAGCTCCGTCCGGAATTCACCCCTCCACTTT.